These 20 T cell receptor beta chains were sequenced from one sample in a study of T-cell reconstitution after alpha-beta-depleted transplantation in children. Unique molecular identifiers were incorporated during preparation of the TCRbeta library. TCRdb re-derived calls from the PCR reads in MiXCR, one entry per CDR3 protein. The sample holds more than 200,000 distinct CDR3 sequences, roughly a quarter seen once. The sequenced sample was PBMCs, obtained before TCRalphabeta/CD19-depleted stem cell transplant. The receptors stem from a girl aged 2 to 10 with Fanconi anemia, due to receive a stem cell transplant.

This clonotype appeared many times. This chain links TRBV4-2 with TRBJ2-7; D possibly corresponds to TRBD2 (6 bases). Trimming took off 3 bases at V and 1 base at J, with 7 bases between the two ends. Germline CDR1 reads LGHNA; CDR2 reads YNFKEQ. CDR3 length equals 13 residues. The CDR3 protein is CASSQAGSYEQYF. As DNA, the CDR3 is TGTGCCAGCAGCCAGGCGGGGTCCTACGAGCAGTACTTC.

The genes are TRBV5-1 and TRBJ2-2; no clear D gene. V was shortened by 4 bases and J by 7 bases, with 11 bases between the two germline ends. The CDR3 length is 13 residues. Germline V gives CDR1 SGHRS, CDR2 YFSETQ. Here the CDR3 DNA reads TGCGCCAGCAGCATCGGACGGGTCGGGGAGCTGTTTTTT. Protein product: CASSIGRVGELFF. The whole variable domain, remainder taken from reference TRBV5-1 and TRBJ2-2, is KAGVTQTPRYLIKTRGQQVTLSCSPISGHRSVSWYQQTPGQGLQFLFEYFSETQRNKGNFPGRFSGRQFSNSRSEMNVSTLELGDSALYLCASSIGRVGELFFGEGSRLTVL.

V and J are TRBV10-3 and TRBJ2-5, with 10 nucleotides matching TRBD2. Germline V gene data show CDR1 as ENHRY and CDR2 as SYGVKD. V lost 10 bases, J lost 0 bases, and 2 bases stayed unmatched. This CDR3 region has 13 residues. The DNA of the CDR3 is TGTGCCACGGGACTAGCGAACCAAGAGACCCAGTACTTC. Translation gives CATGLANQETQYF.

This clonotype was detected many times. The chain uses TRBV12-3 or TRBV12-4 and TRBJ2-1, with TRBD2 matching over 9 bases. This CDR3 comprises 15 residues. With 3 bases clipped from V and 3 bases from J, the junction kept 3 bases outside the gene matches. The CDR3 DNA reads TGTGCCAGCAGTTTTGCTAGCGGGGACTACAATGAGCAGTTCTTC. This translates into CASSFASGDYNEQFF.

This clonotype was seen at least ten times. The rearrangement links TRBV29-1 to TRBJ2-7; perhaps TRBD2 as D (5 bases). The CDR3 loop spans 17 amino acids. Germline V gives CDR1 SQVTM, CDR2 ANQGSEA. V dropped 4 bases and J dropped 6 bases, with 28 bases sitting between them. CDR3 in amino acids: CSVVVYSDLAVDGEQYF. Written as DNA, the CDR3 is TGCAGCGTTGTTGTGTACTCGGACTTAGCCGTGGATGGCGAGCAGTACTTC.

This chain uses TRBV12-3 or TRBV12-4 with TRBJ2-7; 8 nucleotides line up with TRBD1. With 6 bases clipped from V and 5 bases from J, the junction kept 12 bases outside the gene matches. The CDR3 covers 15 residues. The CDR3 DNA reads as TGTGCCAGCAGCCGCCAAAGACAGGGGTTGAACGAGCAGTACTTC. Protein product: CASSRQRQGLNEQYF.

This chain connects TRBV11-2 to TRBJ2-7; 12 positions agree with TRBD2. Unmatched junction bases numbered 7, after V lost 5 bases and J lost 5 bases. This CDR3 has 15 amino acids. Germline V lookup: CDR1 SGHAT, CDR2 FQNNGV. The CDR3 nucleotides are TGTGCCAGCAGCGTAAGACTAGCGGGAGTCAACGAGCAGTACTTC. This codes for CASSVRLAGVNEQYF.

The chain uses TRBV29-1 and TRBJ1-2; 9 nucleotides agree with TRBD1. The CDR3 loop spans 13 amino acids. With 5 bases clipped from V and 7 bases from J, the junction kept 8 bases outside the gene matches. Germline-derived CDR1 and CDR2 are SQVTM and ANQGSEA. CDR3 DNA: TGCAGCGTTACTAATGGACAGGGGTCTGGCTACACCTTC. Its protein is CSVTNGQGSGYTF. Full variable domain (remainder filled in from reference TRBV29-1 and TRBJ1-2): SAVISQKPSRDICQRGTSLTIQCQVDSQVTMMFWYRQQPGQSLTLIATANQGSEATYESGFVIDKFPISRPNLTFSTLTVSNMSPEDSSIYLCSVTNGQGSGYTFGSGTRLTVV.

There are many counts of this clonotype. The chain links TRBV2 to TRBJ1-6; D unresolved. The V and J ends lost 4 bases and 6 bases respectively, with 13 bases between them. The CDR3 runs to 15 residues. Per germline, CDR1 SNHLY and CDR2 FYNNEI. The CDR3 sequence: CASSAESVANSPLHF. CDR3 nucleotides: TGTGCCAGCAGTGCCGAGTCGGTGGCTAATTCACCCCTCCACTTT.

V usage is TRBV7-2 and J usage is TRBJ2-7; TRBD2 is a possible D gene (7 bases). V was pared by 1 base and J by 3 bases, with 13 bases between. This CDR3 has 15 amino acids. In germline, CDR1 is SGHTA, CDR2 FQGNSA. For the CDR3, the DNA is TGTGCCAGCAGCTTAGATCGGGGGGCCAGCTACGAGCAGTACTTC. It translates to CASSLDRGASYEQYF.

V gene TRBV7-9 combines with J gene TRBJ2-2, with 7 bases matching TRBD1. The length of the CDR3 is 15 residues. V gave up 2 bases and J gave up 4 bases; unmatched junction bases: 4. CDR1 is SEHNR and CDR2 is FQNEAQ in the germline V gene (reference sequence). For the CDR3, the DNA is TGTGCCAGCAGCTTACTCCGACAGGGCACCGGGGAGCTGTTTTTT. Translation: CASSLLRQGTGELFF.

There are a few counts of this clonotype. CDR3 in DNA: TGTGCCAGCAGCCTTCTTGCTAGCGGTTACAATGAGCAGTTCTTC. Its translation is CASSLLASGYNEQFF. The chain joins TRBV3-1 to TRBJ2-1; 7 bases are shared with TRBD2. The junction had 7 bases not matched to a gene; V was cut back by 4 bases and J by 4 bases. The length of the CDR3 is 15 residues. Germline V gene data show CDR1 as LGHDT and CDR2 as YNNKEL (reference sequence).

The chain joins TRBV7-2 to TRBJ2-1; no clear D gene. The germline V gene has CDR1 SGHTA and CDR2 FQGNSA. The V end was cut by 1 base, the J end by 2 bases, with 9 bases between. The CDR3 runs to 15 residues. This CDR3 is CASSLGMPTYNEQFF. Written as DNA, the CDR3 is TGTGCCAGCAGCTTAGGCATGCCGACCTACAATGAGCAGTTCTTC.

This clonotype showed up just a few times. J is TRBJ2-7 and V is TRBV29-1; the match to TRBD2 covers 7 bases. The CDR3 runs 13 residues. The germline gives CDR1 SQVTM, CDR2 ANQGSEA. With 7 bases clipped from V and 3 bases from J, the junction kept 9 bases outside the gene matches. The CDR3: CSATGLGYYEQYF. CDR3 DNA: TGCAGCGCTACTGGACTAGGGTACTACGAGCAGTACTTC.

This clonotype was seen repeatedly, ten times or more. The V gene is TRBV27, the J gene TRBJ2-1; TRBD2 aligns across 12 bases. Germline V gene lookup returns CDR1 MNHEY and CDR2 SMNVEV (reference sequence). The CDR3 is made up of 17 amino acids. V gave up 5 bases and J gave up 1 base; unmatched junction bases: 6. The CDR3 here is CASSALTSGGSYNEQFF. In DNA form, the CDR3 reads TGTGCCAGCAGTGCCTTGACTAGCGGGGGTTCCTACAATGAGCAGTTCTTC.

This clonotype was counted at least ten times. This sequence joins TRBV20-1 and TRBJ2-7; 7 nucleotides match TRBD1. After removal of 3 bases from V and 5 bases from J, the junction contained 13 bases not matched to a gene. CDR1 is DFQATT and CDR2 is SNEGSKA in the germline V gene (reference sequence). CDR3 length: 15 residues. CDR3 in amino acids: CSASQVTGRQDEQYF. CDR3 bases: TGCAGTGCTAGCCAAGTGACAGGGAGACAGGACGAGCAGTACTTC.

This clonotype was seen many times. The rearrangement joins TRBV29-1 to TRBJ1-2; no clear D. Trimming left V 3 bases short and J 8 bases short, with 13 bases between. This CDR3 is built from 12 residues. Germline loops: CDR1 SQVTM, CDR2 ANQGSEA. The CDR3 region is CSVDQRIGGYTF. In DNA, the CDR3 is TGCAGCGTTGATCAGAGGATTGGCGGCTACACCTTC.

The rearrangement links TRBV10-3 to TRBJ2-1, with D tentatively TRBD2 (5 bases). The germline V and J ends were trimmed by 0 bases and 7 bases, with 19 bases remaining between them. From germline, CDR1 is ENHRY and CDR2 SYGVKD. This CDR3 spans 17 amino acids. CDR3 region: CAISESAGSAKLNEQFF. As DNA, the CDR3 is TGTGCCATCAGTGAGTCCGCGGGTAGCGCAAAGCTTAATGAGCAGTTCTTC.

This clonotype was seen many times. The CDR3 is CSVEDRDTTEDYGYTF. CDR3 sequence (DNA): TGCAGCGTTGAAGATAGGGACACGACAGAAGACTATGGCTACACCTTC. The chain combines TRBV29-1 with TRBJ1-2; possible D gene TRBD1, 6 bases. The CDR3 sequence is 16 residues long. Looked up from germline, CDR1 is SQVTM and CDR2 is ANQGSEA. V lost 0 bases and J lost 3, with 17 bases in between. The variable domain in full, with the rest retrieved from reference TRBV29-1 and TRBJ1-2, is SAVISQKPSRDICQRGTSLTIQCQVDSQVTMMFWYRQQPGQSLTLIATANQGSEATYESGFVIDKFPISRPNLTFSTLTVSNMSPEDSSIYLCSVEDRDTTEDYGYTFGSGTRLTVV.

CDR3 DNA: TGCAGTGCGACCCCCGCCCGCGGCCGGGCTGGAAACACCATATATTTT. Translating gives CSATPARGRAGNTIYF. The genes are TRBV20-1 and TRBJ1-3; D gene unclear. Trimming stripped 6 bases from V and 2 bases from J, with 20 bases between. The CDR3 loop spans 16 amino acids. Germline CDR1 reads DFQATT; CDR2 reads SNEGSKA (reference sequence).